This TCR beta chain comes out of a study of OX40 agonist ivuxolimab in advanced cancers. About the full investigation: Ivuxolimab was a fully human IgG2 agonistic monoclonal antibody targeting the costimulatory receptor OX40 (CD134). Partial responses occurred in three dose-escalation patients: two with cutaneous melanoma and one with hepatocellular carcinoma. In the dose-escalation cohort, approximately 83% of patients were male, and the mean age was around 65 years with a range of roughly 20 to 85. Intravenous ivuxolimab was administered to patients every 2 weeks at six dose levels: 0.01, 0.1, 0.3, 1.5, 3 and 10 mg/kg. Patients were allowed to have had prior anti-PD-1, anti-PD-L1 or anti-CTLA-4 therapy, and 30% to 50% of the dose-escalation patients had previously received checkpoint inhibitors. Of the approximately 54 patients in dose escalation, around 20 had hepatocellular carcinoma, approximately 15 had melanoma, 9 had renal cell carcinoma and 9 had head and neck cancer. The monotherapy dose-escalation portion (N ≈ 56 patients) of the phase I ivuxolimab trial is reported in the paper. The point of sequencing TCRbeta in the periphery was to test whether ivuxolimab changed TCR sequence diversity and drove clonal T-cell expansion. Broader findings and caveats from the paper: Clonal expansion of both CD4+ and CD8+ blood T cells was observed from baseline to week 6 at doses 0.1 to 3.0 mg/kg. In partial responders in the 0.1-3.0 mg/kg groups, normalized peripheral clonal expansion was found to be among the lowest, especially among CD8+ T cells. On average, CD8+ T cells showed more expanded clones than CD4+ T cells after ivuxolimab. Low levels of normalized T-cell clonal expansion were also shown by some nonresponding patients. The antigen specificity of the clonally expanded peripheral T cells was not determined.

The trial excluded patients who had a history of autoimmune disease or were on systemic immunosuppression. Peripheral blood for TCR sequencing was collected from all dose cohorts at baseline, on cycle 4 day 1, and on cycle 7 day 1. Samples came from an open-label, multicenter, first-in-human phase I dose-escalation trial of ivuxolimab. Adults with locally advanced or metastatic melanoma, renal cell carcinoma, hepatocellular carcinoma or head and neck squamous cell carcinoma were enrolled in the trial. Before TCR sequencing, CD4+ T cells and CD8+ T cells were sorted from peripheral blood as separate populations. Turning to this clone: Its binding antigen is unknown. Base qualities are not provided; no much larger clone lies one nucleotide away.

The cysteine opens and the phenylalanine closes a CDR3 of 15 amino acids. Solely the CDR3 DNA is kept, with 45 bases framed from the first base. CDR1 is given as SQVTM and CDR2 as ANQGSEA, both from the germline V gene. Trimming at the junction amounts to 7 bases on V and 2 bases on J, and the germline ends lie 19 bases apart. Genomic DNA was extracted from sorted cells for sequencing of the TCRbeta CDR3 region. TCRbeta CDR3 regions were sequenced using the immunoSEQ Assay. Held by TCRdb, this immuneACCESS table contains in-frame sequences only and omits some clones. Under half of the omission traces to an unresolved V gene where checked; the cause of the rest is unknown. The sample table holds about 84,000 clones, of which 90% to 95% were seen once. The ten biggest clones cover approximately 11% of the sample.

Sequences were derived from CD4+ or CD8+ T cells sorted from blood, sampled in a trial of the OX40 agonist ivuxolimab. The receptor was derived from an adult with an advanced solid tumor such as melanoma, head and neck, liver or kidney cancer. Recombination linked TRBV29-1 to TRBJ2-3; the best D guess is TRBD2, with 6 bases matching. The DNA reads TGCAGCGGCCAGGGACTTCGCCTTACCACAGATACGCAGTATTTT. The translation is CSGQGLRLTTDTQYF.